The 18 T cell receptor beta chains below all came from one sample that was sequenced in a study of blood T cell repertoires in COVID-19. Clones were read by immunoSEQ multiplex PCR, and TCRdb kept only the in-frame ones, dropping some. The sample comprises a few hundred thousand clones, about 90% of which are singletons, and 2% to 3% rests with the top ten. The sequencing sample was made of peripheral blood. The receptors stem from a person in their late teens or twenties with COVID-19, enrolled during active disease.

The gene calls are TRBV24-1 and TRBJ2-1, with TRBD1 matching 8 bases. Germline V gene lookup returns CDR1 KGHDR and CDR2 SFDVKD. The CDR3 contains 15 residues. V lost 1 base and J lost 7; bases outside the gene matches: 5. The CDR3 region is CATSDLTGGYNEQFF. CDR3 bases: TGTGCCACCAGTGATTTAACAGGGGGGTATAATGAGCAGTTCTTC.

This chain links TRBV27 with TRBJ2-7, with TRBD2 matching over 11 bases. Per the germline V gene, CDR1 is MNHEY and CDR2 is SMNVEV (reference sequence). V lost 3 bases and J lost 0; bases outside the gene matches: 1. The CDR3 spans 15 residues. Here the CDR3 DNA reads TGTGCCAGCAGTTTGACTAGCGGGATCTCCTACGAGCAGTACTTC. Protein: CASSLTSGISYEQYF.

This clone was seen a few times. The CDR3 loop is CAWSSGTNRGYTF. The CDR3 DNA sequence: TGTGCCTGGTCCTCCGGGACAAATAGGGGCTACACCTTC. V gene TRBV30 combines with J gene TRBJ1-2; D perhaps matches TRBD1 (6 bases). There are 13 residues in the CDR3. V shed 5 bases and J shed 8 bases, with 18 bases lying between them. The germline V gene encodes CDR1 GTSNPN and CDR2 SVGIG (reference sequence). Variable domain in full (rest from reference TRBV30 and TRBJ1-2): SQTIHQWPATLVQPVGSPLSLECTVEGTSNPNLYWYRQAAGRGLQLLFYSVGIGQISSEVPQNLSASRPQDRQFILSSKKLLLSDSGFYLCAWSSGTNRGYTFGSGTRLTVV.

The chain joins TRBV11-2 to TRBJ2-1; TRBD1 matches at 7 bases. Germline V lookup: CDR1 SGHAT, CDR2 FQNNGV. V trimming: 5 bases; J trimming: 6 bases; junction bases outside the gene matches: 4. The CDR3 extends over 13 amino acids. The CDR3 bases are TGTGCCAGCAGCCTGGACAGGTCCAATGAGCAGTTCTTC. Protein sequence: CASSLDRSNEQFF.

The CDR3 nucleotides read TGTGCCAGCAACCCCGGGACAGGTCATGGCTACACCTTC. Amino acid sequence: CASNPGTGHGYTF. The chain joins TRBV6-5 to TRBJ1-2, with TRBD1 matching over 8 bases. The CDR3 is 13 residues long. Germline values: CDR1 MNHEY, CDR2 SVGAGI. V trimming: 7 bases; J trimming: 6 bases; junction bases outside the gene matches: 7.

This clone was found once. The V and J genes are TRBV18 and TRBJ2-1; 8 bases map to TRBD1. Germline V gives CDR1 KGHSH, CDR2 LQKENI. The V and J ends lost 1 base and 8 bases, in that order; junction bases with no gene match: 4. This CDR3 comprises 14 residues. CDR3 nucleotide sequence: TGTGCCAGCTCACCACGAACAGGGGGAGATGAGCAGTTCTTC. It yields the protein CASSPRTGGDEQFF.

The chain employs TRBV21-1 and TRBJ1-5; whether TRBD1, the table's D call, matches the DNA was not checked. TRBV21-1 is a recognized pseudogene. The CDR3 contains 20 residues. CDR3 amino acids: CASSKESRGVRQGAGQPQHF. The CDR3 coding sequence is TGTGCCAGCAGCAAAGAGAGCCGGGGAGTTCGACAGGGGGCAGGTCAGCCCCAGCATTTT.

This sequence joins TRBV6-6 and TRBJ1-2; TRBD1 matches 8 bases. Germline CDR1 is MNHNY and CDR2 is SVGAGI (reference sequence). J gave up 8 bases and V 0 bases, and 5 bases lay outside the gene matches. The CDR3 totals 14 residues. The CDR3 DNA reads TGTGCCAGCAGTTACTCCCAGGGGGCGATCGGCTACACCTTC. This codes for CASSYSQGAIGYTF.

The V gene is TRBV3-1 (or the pseudogene TRBV3-2), the J gene TRBJ1-1; 10 positions agree with TRBD1. Germline V gives CDR1 LGHDT, CDR2 YNNKEL (reference sequence). With 4 bases clipped from V and 6 bases from J, the junction kept 5 bases outside the gene matches. The CDR3 covers 14 residues. CDR3 in amino acids: CASSRTGGRSEAFF. CDR3 sequence (DNA): TGTGCCAGCAGCCGGACAGGGGGACGGTCTGAAGCTTTCTTT.

This chain joins TRBV6-1 and TRBJ1-5; the D gene is possibly TRBD1 (5 bases). In germline, CDR1 is MNHNS, CDR2 SASEGT. Trimming took off 1 base at V and 0 bases at J, with 13 bases between the two ends. The CDR3 is 17 residues long. CDR3 DNA sequence: TGTGCCAGCAGTGAAGAGGGGTGGGTTGCTAGCAATCAGCCCCAGCATTTT. This codes for CASSEEGWVASNQPQHF.

The rearrangement joins TRBV28 to TRBJ2-7; 9 nucleotides match TRBD1. Germline values: CDR1 MDHEN, CDR2 SYDVKM. This CDR3 is 13 amino acids long. V gave up 5 bases and J gave up 5 bases; unmatched junction bases: 4. This CDR3 reads CASSPTGGHEQYF. CDR3 nucleotides: TGTGCCAGCAGTCCCACAGGGGGCCACGAGCAGTACTTC.

The chain employs TRBV3-1 (or the pseudogene TRBV3-2) and TRBJ1-6, with 9 nucleotides matching TRBD1. This CDR3 has 14 amino acids. The trim removed 3 bases at V and 7 bases at J, leaving 1 base unmatched. CDR1 is LGHDT, CDR2 YNNKEL, per germline (reference sequence). The CDR3 spells CASSHGQGNSPLHF. The CDR3 DNA follows: TGTGCCAGCAGCCACGGACAGGGGAATTCACCCCTCCACTTT.

V and J are TRBV7-9 and TRBJ2-1; 12 bases agree with TRBD2. Per the germline V gene, CDR1 is SEHNR and CDR2 is FQNEAQ (reference sequence). CDR3 length equals 17 residues. The trim removed 1 base at V and 6 bases at J, leaving 7 bases unmatched. The DNA for the CDR3 is TGTGCCAGCAGCTTAGTAGGTCTAGCGGGAGGGCTCAATGAGCAGTTCTTC. Protein product: CASSLVGLAGGLNEQFF.

V gene TRBV27 combines with J gene TRBJ2-1, with 8 bases aligning to TRBD2. CDR1 is MNHEY, CDR2 SMNVEV, per germline (reference sequence). V was pared by 5 bases and J by 6 bases, with 6 bases of the junction left unmatched. The CDR3 extends over 14 amino acids. CDR3 in DNA: TGTGCCAGCAGTCCCCCGGGACTAGTCAATGAGCAGTTCTTC. Translation: CASSPPGLVNEQFF.

This clone showed up just once. This chain links TRBV9 with TRBJ1-3; no firm D call. Germline CDR1 SGDLS, CDR2 YYNGEE. The CDR3 spans 14 residues. V lost 5 bases and J 0 bases, leaving 9 bases between the germline ends. The CDR3 nucleotides read TGTGCCAGCAGGGCCGGGAGCTCTGGAAACACCATATATTTT. Translating it yields CASRAGSSGNTIYF. The full variable domain, rest sourced from reference TRBV9 and TRBJ1-3, is DSGVTQTPKHLITATGQRVTLRCSPRSGDLSVYWYQQSLDQGLQFLIQYYNGEERAKGNILERFSAQQFPDLHSELNLSSLELGDSALYFCASRAGSSGNTIYFGEGSWLTVV.

The genes are TRBV14 and TRBJ1-3, with D hard to call. Germline CDR1 is SGHDN and CDR2 is FVKESK. Between the trimmed V and J ends, which lost 0 bases and 0 bases, there was a span of 9 bases. The CDR3 length is 16 residues. CDR3 region: CASSQEILLSGNTIYF. CDR3 nucleotide sequence: TGTGCCAGCAGCCAAGAAATTCTCCTCTCTGGAAACACCATATATTTT.

The chain is built from TRBV10-3 and TRBJ2-7; D not certain. Germline CDR1 ENHRY, CDR2 SYGVKD. CDR3 length: 14 amino acids. The germline V and J ends were trimmed by 8 bases and 0 bases, with 14 bases remaining between them. For the CDR3, the DNA is TGTGCCATCGGCCGGGTTAGCAGCTCCTACGAGCAGTACTTC. It specifies CAIGRVSSSYEQYF.

This chain connects TRBV7-9 to TRBJ1-1; 7 nucleotides agree with TRBD1. V dropped 5 bases and J dropped 4; count of bases not matched to a gene: 4. Germline assignment: CDR1 SEHNR and CDR2 FQNEAQ (reference sequence). The CDR3 loop spans 13 amino acids. The CDR3 loop reads CASSLGTATEAFF. CDR3 coding DNA: TGTGCCAGCAGCCTCGGGACAGCCACTGAAGCTTTCTTT. Using reference TRBV7-9 and TRBJ1-1 for the parts outside the CDR3, the full variable domain is DTGVSQNPRHKITKRGQNVTFRCDPISEHNRLYWYRQTLGQGPEFLTYFQNEAQLEKSRLLSDRFSAERPKGSFSTLEIQRTEQGDSAMYLCASSLGTATEAFFGQGTRLTVV.